The text below deals with one TCR beta chain. Its matching antigen is unknown. CDR3 length: 11 residues. CDR1 is GTSNPN and CDR2 is SVGIG in the germline V gene (reference sequence). V shed 3 bases and J shed 6 bases, with 9 bases lying between them. The data were taken from a study of cytomegalovirus exposure and HLA in healthy donors. Study summary: Across 350 to 400 genotyped donors, approximately 80% landed in the Caucasian-associated ancestry cluster.

The study ran its PCR with 60 Vbeta and 13 Jbeta primers. The method was immunoSEQ multiplex PCR; TCRdb's version includes in-frame clones alone and lacks a portion of them. The data show some 150,000 clones, with 79% seen just once and 0.95% to 1.4% held by the top ten. Study results and limitations: Most subjects had HLA-A and HLA-B alleles reportedly predicted accurately by TCR beta sequences.

This chain joins TRBV30 and TRBJ2-7, with D maybe TRBD1 (6 bases). The source material was PBMCs. This sequence originates from a male donor in good health and CMV-seronegative. The CDR3 sequence is CAWRSGVEQYF. The CDR3 DNA is TGTGCCTGGAGGTCAGGGGTCGAGCAGTACTTC.